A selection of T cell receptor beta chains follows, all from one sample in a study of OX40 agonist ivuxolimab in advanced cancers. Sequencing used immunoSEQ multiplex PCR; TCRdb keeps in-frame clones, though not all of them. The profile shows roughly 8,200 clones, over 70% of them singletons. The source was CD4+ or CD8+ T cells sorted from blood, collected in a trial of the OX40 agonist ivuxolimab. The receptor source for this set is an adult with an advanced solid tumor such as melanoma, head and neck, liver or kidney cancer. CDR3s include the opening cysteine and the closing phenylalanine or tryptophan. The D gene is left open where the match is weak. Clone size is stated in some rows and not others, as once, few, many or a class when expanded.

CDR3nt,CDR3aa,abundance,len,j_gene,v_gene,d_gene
TGCGCCAGCAGAGCACACAGGGGGTCCGACGAGCAGTACTTC,CASRAHRGSDEQYF,.,14,TRBJ2-7,TRBV10-2,TRBD1
TGTGCCAGCAGTTACGGGACAGGGACACCGGAGGCTGAAGCTTTCTTT,CASSYGTGTPEAEAFF,.,16,TRBJ1-1,TRBV6-5,TRBD1
TGTGCCAGCAGTCAGGGACAGAACACTGAAGCTTTCTTT,CASSQGQNTEAFF,.,13,TRBJ1-1,TRBV27,.
TGTGCCAGCAGTTACCGGGGGAGCTCCTACGAGCAGTACTTC,CASSYRGSSYEQYF,.,14,TRBJ2-7,TRBV6-5,.
TGTGCCAGCAGCCCCCTAGCGCGGGGGGACACAGATACGCAGTATTTT,CASSPLARGDTDTQYF,.,16,TRBJ2-3,TRBV27,TRBD2
TGTGCCAGCAGCTTTCCGGGACGGGGGATTTTTGGCTACACCTTC,CASSFPGRGIFGYTF,.,15,TRBJ1-2,TRBV7-2,.
TGTGCCAGCAGCCAAGTGCAGGGGGCAATTAGCACTGAAGCTTTCTTT,CASSQVQGAISTEAFF,few,16,TRBJ1-1,TRBV4-2,TRBD1
TGCAGCGTTCCGGGACAGGGTGACTACACCTTC,CSVPGQGDYTF,.,11,TRBJ1-2,TRBV29-1,TRBD1
TGTGCCAGCAGACAGGGGGCGTTAAATGAGCAGTTCTTC,CASRQGALNEQFF,.,13,TRBJ2-1,TRBV7-9,TRBD1
TGTGCCAGCAGTTTGGGCCTAGGGGATAATGAAAAACTGTTTTTT,CASSLGLGDNEKLFF,.,15,TRBJ1-4,TRBV27,.
TGTGCCAGCAGCGTAGGCGGTAGTTGGGGACAAACTCAGGAGCAGTTCTTC,CASSVGGSWGQTQEQFF,few,17,TRBJ2-1,TRBV9,.
TGTGCCAGCAGCCAGGGGACAATCTATGGCTACACCTTC,CASSQGTIYGYTF,.,13,TRBJ1-2,TRBV14,.
TGTGCCTCTAACAGGGAGACCTACAATGAGCAGTTCTTC,CASNRETYNEQFF,.,13,TRBJ2-1,TRBV25-1,.
TGTGCCAGCACCGGAGGGGTGGGGGGACGTTCACCCCTCCACTTT,CASTGGVGGRSPLHF,.,15,TRBJ1-6,TRBV5-6,.
TGTGCCAGTACCCTGACTGAAAGCTCCTACAATGAGCAGTTCTTC,CASTLTESSYNEQFF,.,15,TRBJ2-1,TRBV19,.
TGTGCCAGCAGTGACACACCACAGGCTTCCCTACTCGGCTACACCTTC,CASSDTPQASLLGYTF,.,16,TRBJ1-2,TRBV6-4,.
TGTGCCAGCAGTTTAGTTGGGGGGCCGAGCTCCTACGAGCAGTACTTC,CASSLVGGPSSYEQYF,once,16,TRBJ2-7,TRBV27,.
TGTGCCAGCAGCTTGGACCCGGACACTGAAGCTTTCTTT,CASSLDPDTEAFF,.,13,TRBJ1-1,TRBV7-9,.
TGTGCCGCGTGGGGAGGCAGGGGGCATGCGGCTTTCTTT,CAAWGGRGHAAFF,.,13,TRBJ1-1,TRBV19,TRBD1
TGTGCCAGCAGCTTATTCCTCGGCGGACGAAATGAGCAGTTCTTC,CASSLFLGGRNEQFF,.,15,TRBJ2-1,TRBV5-6,.
TGTGCCAGCAGCGCAGGACAGGTTTGGGGGCCCTACGAGCAGTACTTC,CASSAGQVWGPYEQYF,.,16,TRBJ2-7,TRBV9,TRBD1
TGTGCCATATTGGCAGGCGGCGAATTTTCACCCCTCCACTTT,CAILAGGEFSPLHF,few,14,TRBJ1-6,TRBV6-1,.
TGTGCCAGCAGCGACTCCGCTACAGGGATGAACACTGAAGCTTTCTTT,CASSDSATGMNTEAFF,.,16,TRBJ1-1,TRBV9,.
TGTGCCACCAGCAGACCCGGACAGGGTCCGGGCACCGGGGAGCTGTTTTTT,CATSRPGQGPGTGELFF,.,17,TRBJ2-2,TRBV15,TRBD1
TGTGCCTGTCGGTACAGGGAGAGCTCCTACGAGCAGTACTTC,CACRYRESSYEQYF,.,14,TRBJ2-7,TRBV30,.
TGTGCCAGCAGCACGCCCGATTACACTAGCACAGATACGCAGTATTTT,CASSTPDYTSTDTQYF,.,16,TRBJ2-3,TRBV13,.
TGTGCCAGCAGTGATAATTTCGGGATACAAGGAAACACCATATATTTT,CASSDNFGIQGNTIYF,.,16,TRBJ1-3,TRBV6-1,.
TGTGCCAGCAGTGAAGACCGCGGGCAGGGCATCGGGGAGCTGTTTTTT,CASSEDRGQGIGELFF,.,16,TRBJ2-2,TRBV6-1,.
TGTGCCAGCAGCTTAGCGGGCATTTCCCACTACGAGCAGTACTTC,CASSLAGISHYEQYF,.,15,TRBJ2-7,TRBV11-2,.
TGTGCCAGCACCACCGGGGCCTACTACGAGCAGTACTTC,CASTTGAYYEQYF,.,13,TRBJ2-7,TRBV6-6,.
TGCGCCAGCAGCCCAGACAGGGCTAACTATGGCTACACCTTC,CASSPDRANYGYTF,.,14,TRBJ1-2,TRBV4-3,TRBD1
TGCGCCAGCAGCCATTGGGAGGGGGTCAATGAGCAGTTCTTC,CASSHWEGVNEQFF,.,14,TRBJ2-1,TRBV4-1,.
TGTGCCAGCAGCCCACCGGTAACTTATAGTCACTTCGGGGGGGGCTACACCTTC,CASSPPVTYSHFGGGYTF,.,18,TRBJ1-2,TRBV9,.
TGTGCCTGGAGGGACCTTCGACTAGCGGGGGGTGTTGGTCAAGTAGATACGCAGTATTTT,CAWRDLRLAGGVGQVDTQYF,.,20,TRBJ2-3,TRBV30,TRBD2
TGTGCCAGCAGCTTAGAAGCAGGGCACCACACAGATACGCAGTATTTT,CASSLEAGHHTDTQYF,once,16,TRBJ2-3,TRBV7-9,.
TGTGCCAGCAGCCAAGGGGGGAATATAGACCAAAACCGGAACGAGCAGTACTTC,CASSQGGNIDQNRNEQYF,.,18,TRBJ2-7,TRBV4-2,.
TGCGCCAGCAGCTCAGGAGACTCTGGAAACACCATATATTTT,CASSSGDSGNTIYF,.,14,TRBJ1-3,TRBV5-1,.
TGTGCCAGCATTAGGAACGTCGGAGCCGGGGAGCTGTTTTTT,CASIRNVGAGELFF,.,14,TRBJ2-2,TRBV6-5,.
TGTGCCAGCAGTGTGCAGGGAGGAACTGAAGCTTTCTTT,CASSVQGGTEAFF,few,13,TRBJ1-1,TRBV2,.
TGTGCCAGCAGCTCCACCCCCCCGGGACAGGGAAGTGCACCCCTCCACTTT,CASSSTPPGQGSAPLHF,.,17,TRBJ1-6,TRBV7-9,TRBD1
TGTGCCAGCAGCGTTTTTGGGGGGCCCTACGAGCAGTACTTC,CASSVFGGPYEQYF,few,14,TRBJ2-7,TRBV27,.
TGCGCCAGCAGCCAAGAACCCATCCCGGGACCTCGGCAACCCCTCCACTTT,CASSQEPIPGPRQPLHF,.,17,TRBJ1-6,TRBV4-1,.
TGTGCCAGCGGTCTCGGGGGTCCCTGGGACGGGGAGCTGTTTTTT,CASGLGGPWDGELFF,.,15,TRBJ2-2,TRBV9,.
TGTGCCAGCAGTGATTTTAGCAATCAGCCCCAGCATTTT,CASSDFSNQPQHF,.,13,TRBJ1-5,TRBV6-1,.
TGTGCCAGCAGCCTGAAACAGGGGGACACAGATACGCAGTATTTT,CASSLKQGDTDTQYF,.,15,TRBJ2-3,TRBV7-2,TRBD1
TGTGCCAGCCGGAAGGGTGTGGAGACCCAGTACTTC,CASRKGVETQYF,.,12,TRBJ2-5,TRBV7-9,.
TGTGCCAGCAGCTTGGGGGCGGGGGGCCCTACAGATACGCAGTATTTT,CASSLGAGGPTDTQYF,.,16,TRBJ2-3,TRBV5-4,TRBD2
TGTGCCAGCAGTGACTACGATGGGACAGCGGGAGAGACCCAGTACTTC,CASSDYDGTAGETQYF,.,16,TRBJ2-5,TRBV2,.
TGTGCCAGCAGCTTAGGCACTGGGGAAGAGACCCAGTACTTC,CASSLGTGEETQYF,few,14,TRBJ2-5,TRBV13,.
TGCAGCGCAAGGACTGATTTTAACTATGGCTACACCTTC,CSARTDFNYGYTF,few,13,TRBJ1-2,TRBV29-1,.